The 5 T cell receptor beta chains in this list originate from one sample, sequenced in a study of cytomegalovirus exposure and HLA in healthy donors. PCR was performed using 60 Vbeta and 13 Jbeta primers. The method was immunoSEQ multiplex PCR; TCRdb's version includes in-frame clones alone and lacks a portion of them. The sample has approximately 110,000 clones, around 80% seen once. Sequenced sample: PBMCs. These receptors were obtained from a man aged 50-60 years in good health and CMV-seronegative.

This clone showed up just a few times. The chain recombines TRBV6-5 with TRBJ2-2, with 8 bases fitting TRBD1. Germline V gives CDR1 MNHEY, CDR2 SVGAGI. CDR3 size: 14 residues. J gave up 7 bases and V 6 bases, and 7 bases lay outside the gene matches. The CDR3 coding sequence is TGTGCCAGCAGCAAGGACAGGGAGATCGGGGAGCTGTTTTTT. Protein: CASSKDREIGELFF.

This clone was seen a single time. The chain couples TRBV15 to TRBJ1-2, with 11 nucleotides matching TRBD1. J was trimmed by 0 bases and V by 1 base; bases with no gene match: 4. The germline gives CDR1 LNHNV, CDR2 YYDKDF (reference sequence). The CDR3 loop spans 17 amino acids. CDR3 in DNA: TGTGCCACCAGCAGAGGGACAGGGGGCGCCCCTAACTATGGCTACACCTTC. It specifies CATSRGTGGAPNYGYTF.

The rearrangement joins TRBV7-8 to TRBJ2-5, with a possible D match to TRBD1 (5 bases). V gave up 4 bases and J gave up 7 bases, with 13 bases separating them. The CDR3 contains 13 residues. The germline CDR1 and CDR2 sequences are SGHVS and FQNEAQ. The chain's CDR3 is CASSSRQPWTQYF. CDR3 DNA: TGTGCCAGCAGCTCCCGACAGCCCTGGACCCAGTACTTC.

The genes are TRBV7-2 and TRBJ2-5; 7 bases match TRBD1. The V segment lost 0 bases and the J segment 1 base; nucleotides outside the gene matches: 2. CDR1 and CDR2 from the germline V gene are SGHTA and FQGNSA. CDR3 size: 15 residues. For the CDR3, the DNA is TGTGCCAGCAGCTTAGCCGGGACAGCCCAAGAGACCCAGTACTTC. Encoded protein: CASSLAGTAQETQYF.

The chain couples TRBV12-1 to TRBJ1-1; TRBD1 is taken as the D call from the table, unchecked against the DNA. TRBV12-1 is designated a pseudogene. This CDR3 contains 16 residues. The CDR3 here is CASSFRPLTGGTEAFF. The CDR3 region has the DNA TGTGCCAGCAGCTTTCGCCCCCTGACAGGGGGCACTGAAGCTTTCTTT.